This passage covers 21 T cell receptor beta chains from one sample sequenced in a study of T cell repertoires in aging, cancer and after chemotherapy. TCR beta rearrangements were amplified from peripheral blood genomic DNA. Rearranged V-D-J TRB sequences were amplified with a mixed TRB-A/B primer pool. TCRdb re-called the multiplex PCR reads with MiXCR, one entry per CDR3 protein. Among approximately 5,000 distinct CDR3 sequences listed, roughly 26% were seen once. Sequencing input: blood. Source of these receptors: a human donor in good health.

Details on this clonotype: At one end, the junction sequence differs from germline, possibly due to a read error. The chain's CDR3 is CASGNGPEAFF. The CDR3 nucleotides are TGCGCCAGCGGCAATGGCCCTGAAGCTTTCTTT. This sequence joins TRBV5-6 and TRBJ1-1; no clear D gene. The CDR3 contains 11 residues. Germline CDR1 SGHDT, CDR2 YYEEEE.

By share, this clonotype counts as medium-sized. The chain carries TRBV6-6 and TRBJ2-7; D might be TRBD2 (6 bases). Germline-derived CDR1 and CDR2 are MNHNY and SVGAGI (reference sequence). V lost 6 bases to trimming and J lost 3 bases, with 18 bases between them. The length of the CDR3 is 15 residues. The CDR3 DNA reads as TGTGCCAGCAGGTCAAGTCGGGACTTTCTCTACGAGCAGTACTTC. It translates to CASRSSRDFLYEQYF.

As to this clonotype: At one of its ends the junction is not consistent with the germline gene, which may arise from a read error. The genes are TRBV5-5 and TRBJ2-3; D perhaps matches TRBD2 (5 bases). The CDR3 consists of 16 residues. Germline V lookup: CDR1 SGHKS, CDR2 YYEKEE (reference sequence). DNA for the CDR3: TGCGCCAGCACCACGAACGGTACGGAGGGCACAGATACGCAGTATTTT. Translated: CASTTNGTEGTDTQYF.

V and J are TRBV18 and TRBJ2-5, with TRBD1 matching over 12 bases. This CDR3 is 16 amino acids long. The J segment lost 5 bases and the V segment lost 3 bases, leaving 7 bases of the junction unmatched. Germline values: CDR1 KGHSH, CDR2 LQKENI. The CDR3 spells CASSPAGTGGRETQYF. DNA of the CDR3: TGTGCCAGCTCACCGGCAGGGACAGGGGGCAGGGAGACCCAGTACTTC.

This clonotype is medium-sized (0.01 to 0.1%). The rearrangement uses TRBV18 and TRBJ2-3; 11 bases agree with TRBD1. This CDR3 contains 16 residues. Germline trimming cut 4 bases from V and 1 base from J; bases unmatched to any gene: 4. CDR1 is KGHSH and CDR2 is LQKENI in the germline V gene. CDR3 sequence: CASSLGQGAGTDTQYF. DNA of the CDR3: TGTGCCAGCTCACTCGGACAGGGGGCCGGCACAGATACGCAGTATTTT.

CDR3 residues: CASSQEGLANTDTQYF. Written as DNA, the CDR3 is TGTGCCAGCAGCCAGGAGGGACTAGCGAACACAGATACGCAGTATTTT. The chain couples TRBV14 to TRBJ2-3; 10 nucleotides agree with TRBD2. With V trimmed by 3 bases and J by 2 bases, 5 bases remained unmatched. The CDR3 contains 16 residues. Germline assignment: CDR1 SGHDN and CDR2 FVKESK.

Note on this clonotype: A much larger clone differs by one base, so this may be a read error. This chain joins TRBV6-2 or TRBV6-3 and TRBJ2-1; D may be TRBD2 (6 bases). CDR1 and CDR2 from the germline V gene are MNHEY and SVGEGT. The CDR3 totals 13 residues. Trimming stripped 7 bases from V and 5 bases from J, with 12 bases between. CDR3 amino acids: CASTISGDNEQFF. In nucleotides, the CDR3 is TGTGCCAGCACAATTAGCGGTGACAATGAGCAGTTCTTC.

This chain connects TRBV7-9 to TRBJ2-1; no definite D call. From germline, CDR1 is SEHNR and CDR2 FQNEAQ (reference sequence). The CDR3 runs to 13 residues. V lost 0 bases and J 10 bases, leaving 10 bases between the germline ends. The CDR3 region is CASSLADGYEQFF. The CDR3 DNA sequence: TGTGCCAGCAGCTTAGCGGACGGCTACGAGCAGTTCTTC.

A word on this clonotype: A much larger clone is a single base away; this may be a read error. V and J are TRBV19 and TRBJ1-1, with D maybe TRBD1 (5 bases). Trimming cost V 3 bases and J 5 bases, with 16 bases left between them. The CDR3 covers 15 residues. The germline V gene has CDR1 LNHDA and CDR2 SQIVND (reference sequence). DNA for the CDR3: TGTGCCAGTAGTATTTCAGGGAAGCACGTTACTGAAGCTTTCTTT. Its translation: CASSISGKHVTEAFF.

This clonotype counts as medium-sized (0.01 to 0.1%). This chain links TRBV19 with TRBJ2-7; D remains ambiguous. V shed 1 base and J shed 3 bases, with 13 bases lying between them. Looked up from germline, CDR1 is LNHDA and CDR2 is SQIVND (reference sequence). This CDR3 has 15 amino acids. DNA for the CDR3: TGTGCCAGTAGTATAGGAACACAAGGTGGCTACGAGCAGTACTTC. This encodes CASSIGTQGGYEQYF.

Here the CDR3 reads CASSWGLAGGSQETQYF. CDR3 bases: TGCGCCAGCAGCTGGGGACTAGCGGGAGGATCCCAAGAGACCCAGTACTTC. The chain links TRBV5-1 to TRBJ2-5; 15 bases fit TRBD2. This CDR3 has 17 amino acids. V gave up 3 bases and J gave up 1 base; unmatched junction bases: 4. CDR1 and CDR2 (germline): SGHRS, YFSETQ. The full variable domain, in which reference TRBV5-1 and TRBJ2-5 provide the parts outside the CDR3, is KAGVTQTPRYLIKTRGQQVTLSCSPISGHRSVSWYQQTPGQGLQFLFEYFSETQRNKGNFPGRFSGRQFSNSRSEMNVSTLELGDSALYLCASSWGLAGGSQETQYFGPGTRLLVL.

This chain links TRBV20-1 with TRBJ2-7; 7 bases agree with TRBD2. The CDR3 length is 14 residues. Germline CDR1 and CDR2: DFQATT and SNEGSKA (reference sequence). Trimming at V came to 4 bases and at J to 5 bases, leaving 11 bases not matched to a gene. Written as DNA, the CDR3 is TGCAGTGCTACCCTTGGCGGGAGAATTCACGAGCAGTACTTC. Its protein is CSATLGGRIHEQYF.

Relative to its sample, this clonotype is medium-sized. The chain links TRBV12-3 or TRBV12-4 to TRBJ2-7; D is undetermined. V was cut by 3 bases and J by 6 bases, with 6 bases left in between. The CDR3 runs 11 residues. CDR3 nucleotides: TGTGCCAGCAGTTTCGGGTTCGAGCAGTACTTC. It translates to CASSFGFEQYF.

V gene TRBV7-2 combines with J gene TRBJ1-1, with D possibly matching TRBD1 (5 bases). Between the trimmed V and J ends, which lost 5 bases and 4 bases, there was a span of 17 bases. CDR3 length: 15 amino acids. CDR1 is SGHTA, CDR2 FQGNSA, per germline. The CDR3 sequence: CASSEGAGMRTEAFF. As DNA, the CDR3 is TGTGCCAGCAGCGAAGGCGCAGGGATGCGCACTGAAGCTTTCTTT.

This chain connects TRBV24-1 to TRBJ2-3, with TRBD2 identical over 13 bases. Trimming at V came to 0 bases and at J to 1 base, leaving 0 bases not matched to a gene. The CDR3 has 17 amino acids. Germline assignment: CDR1 KGHDR and CDR2 SFDVKD. This CDR3 reads CATSDLGLAGGTDTQYF. The CDR3 DNA reads as TGTGCCACCAGTGATTTGGGACTAGCGGGAGGCACAGATACGCAGTATTTT.

The V gene is TRBV20-1, the J gene TRBJ2-2; TRBD2 matches at 8 bases. The CDR3 is 18 amino acids. The ends lost 4 bases at V and 4 bases at J; junction bases unmatched: 17. The V gene's germline CDR1 is DFQATT and CDR2 SNEGSKA (reference sequence). CDR3 sequence (DNA): TGCAGTGCTAAAATCCCAGCGGGGGCACGTATGGGCACCGGGGAGCTGTTTTTT. Translated: CSAKIPAGARMGTGELFF.

This clonotype rates as medium-sized. The chain employs TRBV12-3 or TRBV12-4 and TRBJ2-5, with D possibly called TRBD1 or TRBD2 (5 bases each). The CDR3 sequence is 17 residues long. Trimming pared 2 bases from V and 5 bases from J, leaving 21 bases between. The CDR3 protein is CASSLRSPSPEGETQYF. Here the CDR3 DNA reads TGTGCCAGCAGTTTAAGGTCCCCTTCACCAGAGGGGGAGACCCAGTACTTC.

This clonotype has a handful of counts. This sequence joins TRBV7-2 and TRBJ2-1; D might be TRBD1 (6 bases). The V gene's germline CDR1 is SGHTA and CDR2 FQGNSA. V dropped 7 bases and J dropped 0 bases, with 16 bases sitting between them. The CDR3 consists of 16 residues. In nucleotides, the CDR3 is TGTGCCAGCACTACCCAGGGGCCTAGCTCCTACAATGAGCAGTTCTTC. Residues: CASTTQGPSSYNEQFF.

The V call is TRBV5-1, the J call TRBJ1-4; D is unclear. The germline V gene encodes CDR1 SGHRS and CDR2 YFSETQ. This CDR3 contains 17 residues. V gave up 0 bases and J gave up 8 bases, with 20 bases separating them. The CDR3 DNA sequence: TGCGCCAGCAGCTTGGGTGGGATAGGAGGGCGTAAGGAAAAACTGTTTTTT. As protein: CASSLGGIGGRKEKLFF.

The chain recombines TRBV4-2 with TRBJ2-7, with TRBD1 identical over 8 bases. CDR3 length: 15 residues. Germline V lookup: CDR1 LGHNA, CDR2 YNFKEQ. Trimming removed 1 base from V and 0 bases from J; junction bases left unmatched: 2. Written as DNA, the CDR3 is TGTGCCAGCAGCCAAGGACAGGGGAGCTCCTACGAGCAGTACTTC. Protein sequence: CASSQGQGSSYEQYF.

V and J are TRBV7-9 and TRBJ1-2; D may be TRBD1 (5 bases). Germline CDR1 is SEHNR and CDR2 is FQNEAQ (reference sequence). V lost 5 bases, J lost 0 bases, and 13 bases lay in between. The CDR3 loop spans 15 amino acids. CDR3 bases: TGTGCCAGCAGCGGACGGGGGGTTGCTAACTATGGCTACACCTTC. As protein: CASSGRGVANYGYTF.